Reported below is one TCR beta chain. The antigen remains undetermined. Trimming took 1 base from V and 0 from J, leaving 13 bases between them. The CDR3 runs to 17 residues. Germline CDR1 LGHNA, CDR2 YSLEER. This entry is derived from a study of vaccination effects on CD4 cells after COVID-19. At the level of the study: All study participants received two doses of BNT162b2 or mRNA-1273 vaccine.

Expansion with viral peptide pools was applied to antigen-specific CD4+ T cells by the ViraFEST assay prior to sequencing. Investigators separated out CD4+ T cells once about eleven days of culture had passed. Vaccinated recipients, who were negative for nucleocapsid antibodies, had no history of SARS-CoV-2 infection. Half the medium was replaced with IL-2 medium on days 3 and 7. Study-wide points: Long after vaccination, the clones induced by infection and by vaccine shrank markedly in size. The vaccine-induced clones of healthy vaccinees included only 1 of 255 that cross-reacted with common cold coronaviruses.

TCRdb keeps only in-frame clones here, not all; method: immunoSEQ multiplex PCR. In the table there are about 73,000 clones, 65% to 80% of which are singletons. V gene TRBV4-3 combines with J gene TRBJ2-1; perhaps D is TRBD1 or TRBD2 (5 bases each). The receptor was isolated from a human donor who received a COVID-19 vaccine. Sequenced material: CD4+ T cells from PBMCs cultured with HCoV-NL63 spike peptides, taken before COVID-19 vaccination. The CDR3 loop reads CASSQAWDLRSYNEQFF. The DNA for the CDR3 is TGCGCCAGCAGCCAAGCCTGGGACCTACGCTCCTACAATGAGCAGTTCTTC.